Shown below are 14 T cell receptor beta chains from a single sample sequenced in a study of lymphopenia after photon versus proton radiotherapy. Libraries were prepared by immunoSEQ multiplex PCR; TCRdb keeps only in-frame clonotypes and omits some of them. This sample yields some 25,000 clones, of which about 82% are seen a single time; 21% belongs to the top ten. Specimen: peripheral blood, collected from a patient treated with proton-based radiotherapy. The receptors were gathered from a woman in her seventies with pancreatic cancer.

This chain connects TRBV18 to TRBJ1-1; 8 bases match TRBD1. J was trimmed by 4 bases and V by 3 bases; bases with no gene match: 7. The length of the CDR3 is 15 residues. Germline values: CDR1 KGHSH, CDR2 LQKENI. The CDR3 spells CASSPTDRGGTEAFF. The CDR3 DNA reads as TGTGCCAGCTCACCGACCGACAGGGGAGGCACTGAAGCTTTCTTT.

This rearrangement joins TRBV12-5 to TRBJ1-2, with TRBD1 matching 8 bases. V was pared by 0 bases and J by 5 bases, with 11 bases of the junction left unmatched. The CDR3 covers 17 residues. From germline, CDR1 is LGHNT and CDR2 FRNRAP. The chain's CDR3 is CASGLVPGQVALYGYTF. The CDR3 DNA is TGTGCTAGTGGTTTGGTGCCGGGACAGGTCGCTCTTTATGGCTACACCTTC.

The rearrangement links TRBV6-1 to TRBJ2-1, with TRBD1 identical over 11 bases. Germline V lookup: CDR1 MNHNS, CDR2 SASEGT. CDR3 length equals 15 residues. The junction had 7 bases not matched to a gene; V was cut back by 5 bases and J by 7 bases. The CDR3 nucleotides are TGTGCCAGCAGTACATGGACAGGGGGCTTGAATGAGCAGTTCTTC. It encodes CASSTWTGGLNEQFF.

This clone was found once. The chain employs TRBV15 and TRBJ2-1; 10 bases are a match to TRBD2. With V trimmed by 2 bases and J by 7 bases, 14 bases remained unmatched. The CDR3 totals 18 residues. CDR1 is LNHNV and CDR2 is YYDKDF in the germline V gene (reference sequence). CDR3 region: CATSRPRWASGRSNEQFF. The CDR3 region has the DNA TGTGCCACCAGCAGACCAAGGTGGGCTAGCGGGAGATCAAATGAGCAGTTCTTC.

The chain employs TRBV4-3 and TRBJ2-1, with no clear D. V was trimmed by 0 bases and J by 9 bases, leaving 9 bases between them. The V gene's germline CDR1 is LGHNA and CDR2 YSLEER. The CDR3 is 13 amino acids. Here the CDR3 DNA reads TGCGCCAGCAGCCAAGATCGGTGGAGTGAGCAGTTCTTC. Translation: CASSQDRWSEQFF.

The rearrangement uses TRBV25-1 and TRBJ2-7, with 11 bases aligning to TRBD1. Germline V gene data show CDR1 as MGHDK and CDR2 as SYGVNS. The length of the CDR3 is 14 residues. The junction had 7 bases not matched to a gene; V was cut back by 6 bases and J by 6 bases. Here the CDR3 reads CASSAGTGGSEQYF. In DNA, the CDR3 is TGTGCCAGCAGCGCAGGGACAGGGGGTAGCGAGCAGTACTTC.

V and J are TRBV11-3 and TRBJ2-2; D might be TRBD1 (6 bases). V was shortened by 5 bases and J by 4 bases, with 8 bases between the two germline ends. CDR3 length: 13 amino acids. From germline, CDR1 is SGHNT and CDR2 YENEEA. The CDR3 nucleotides are TGTGCCAGCAGCGGACAGTTCACCGGGGAGCTGTTTTTT. It encodes CASSGQFTGELFF.

The DNA for the CDR3 is TGTGCCAGCAGCTGGGGGGCTACCGGGGAGCTGTTTTTT. Translation: CASSWGATGELFF. The chain joins TRBV7-3 to TRBJ2-2; D tentatively reads TRBD1 or TRBD2 (6 bases each). This CDR3 region has 13 residues. V lost 4 bases and J 5 bases, leaving 8 bases between the germline ends. The germline V gene has CDR1 SGHTA and CDR2 FQGTGA.

This chain uses TRBV19 with TRBJ1-5; perhaps TRBD1 as D (5 bases). V gave up 3 bases and J gave up 4 bases, with 13 bases separating them. CDR1 is LNHDA and CDR2 is SQIVND in the germline V gene (reference sequence). This CDR3 has 15 residues. The CDR3 is CASSMGTLWNQPQHF. DNA of the CDR3: TGTGCCAGTAGTATGGGGACCTTATGGAATCAGCCCCAGCATTTT.

This clone was found once. V usage is TRBV28 and J usage is TRBJ2-1, with 11 bases aligning to TRBD2. CDR1 and CDR2 (germline): MDHEN, SYDVKM. Unmatched junction bases numbered 8, after V lost 7 bases and J lost 0 bases. There are 17 residues in the CDR3. Here the CDR3 DNA reads TGTGCCAGCACCCCGGGACTAGCGGCCAACTCCTACAATGAGCAGTTCTTC. This encodes CASTPGLAANSYNEQFF.

The rearrangement links TRBV5-5 to TRBJ2-2, with a possible D match to TRBD2 (5 bases). V gave up 4 bases and J gave up 1 base, with 14 bases separating them. CDR3 length: 16 amino acids. The V gene's germline CDR1 is SGHKS and CDR2 YYEKEE (reference sequence). The CDR3 spells CASSHAGSGNTGELFF. In DNA form, the CDR3 reads TGTGCCAGCAGCCACGCTGGGAGTGGGAACACCGGGGAGCTGTTTTTT.

This chain links TRBV5-1 with TRBJ1-2; D not certain. Germline assignment: CDR1 SGHRS and CDR2 YFSETQ. The CDR3 extends over 13 amino acids. V shed 3 bases and J shed 5 bases, with 11 bases lying between them. The CDR3 loop reads CASSSGWKYGYTF. The CDR3 DNA reads TGCGCCAGCAGCTCGGGCTGGAAATATGGCTACACCTTC.

This chain uses TRBV4-2 with TRBJ2-7, with 7 positions matching TRBD2. Germline-derived CDR1 and CDR2 are LGHNA and YNFKEQ. V gave up 0 bases and J gave up 8 bases; unmatched junction bases: 10. The CDR3 sequence is 15 residues long. CDR3 nucleotides: TGTGCCAGCAGCCAAGACTGGGGAGGGAATCGACAGCAGTACTTC. This codes for CASSQDWGGNRQQYF.

The chain combines TRBV5-7 with TRBJ1-1, with TRBD1 identical over 8 bases. TRBV5-7 is treated as an ORF (open reading frame) with a function not yet certain. The V and J ends lost 3 bases and 1 base, in that order; junction bases with no gene match: 5. The CDR3 runs 15 residues. The CDR3 region is CASSWTGRGNTEAFF. CDR3 coding DNA: TGTGCCAGCAGCTGGACAGGGCGAGGGAACACTGAAGCTTTCTTT.